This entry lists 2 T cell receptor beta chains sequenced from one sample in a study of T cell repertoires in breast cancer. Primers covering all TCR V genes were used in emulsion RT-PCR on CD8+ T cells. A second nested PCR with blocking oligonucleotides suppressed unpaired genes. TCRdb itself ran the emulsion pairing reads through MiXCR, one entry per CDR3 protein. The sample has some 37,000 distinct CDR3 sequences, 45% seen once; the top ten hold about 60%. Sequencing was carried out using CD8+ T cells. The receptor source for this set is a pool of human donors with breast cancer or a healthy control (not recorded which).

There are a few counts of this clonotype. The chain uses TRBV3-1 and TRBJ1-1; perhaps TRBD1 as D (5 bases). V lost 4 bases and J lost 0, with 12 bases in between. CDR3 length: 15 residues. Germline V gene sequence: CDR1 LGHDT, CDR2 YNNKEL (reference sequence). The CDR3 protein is CASSLGTHMNTEAFF. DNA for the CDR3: TGTGCCAGCAGCCTTGGGACTCACATGAACACTGAAGCTTTCTTT.

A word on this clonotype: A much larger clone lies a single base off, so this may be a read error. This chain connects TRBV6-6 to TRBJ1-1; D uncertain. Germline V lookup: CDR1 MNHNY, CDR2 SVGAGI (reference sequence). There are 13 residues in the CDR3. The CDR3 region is CASSDQMNAEAFF. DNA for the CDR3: TGTGCCAGCAGTGATCAAATGAACGCTGAAGCTTTCTTT.